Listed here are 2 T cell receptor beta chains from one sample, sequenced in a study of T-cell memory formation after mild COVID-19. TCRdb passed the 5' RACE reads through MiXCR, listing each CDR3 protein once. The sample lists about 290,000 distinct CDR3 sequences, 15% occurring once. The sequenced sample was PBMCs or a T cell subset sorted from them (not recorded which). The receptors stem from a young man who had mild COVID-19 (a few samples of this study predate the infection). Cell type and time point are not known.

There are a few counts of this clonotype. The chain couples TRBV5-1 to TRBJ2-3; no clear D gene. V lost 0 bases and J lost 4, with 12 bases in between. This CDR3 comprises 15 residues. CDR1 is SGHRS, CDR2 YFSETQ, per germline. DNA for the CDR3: TGCGCCAGCAGCTTGGGATCCAGGAGCGCAGATACGCAGTATTTT. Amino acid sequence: CASSLGSRSADTQYF.

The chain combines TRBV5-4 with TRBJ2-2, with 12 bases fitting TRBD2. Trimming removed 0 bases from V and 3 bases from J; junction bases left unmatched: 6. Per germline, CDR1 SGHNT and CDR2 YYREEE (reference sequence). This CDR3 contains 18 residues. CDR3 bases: TGTGCCAGCAGCTTGGGGACTAGCGGGGCTGGGGACACCGGGGAGCTGTTTTTT. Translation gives CASSLGTSGAGDTGELFF.